This T cell receptor (beta chain) was captured by sequencing in a study of blood T cells in healthy people across ages. This clonotype has a count of ten or more. Combining a sample-barcoded 5' primer with a J-beta primer mix, a second PCR ran for 7 to 11 cycles. A single record per CDR3 protein comes from TCRdb applying MiXCR to the 5' RACE reads. The sample has some 1.7 million distinct CDR3 sequences, about 30% seen once. CDR3 size: 17 residues. The germline V gene has CDR1 DFQATT and CDR2 SNEGSKA (reference sequence). Trimming removed 3 bases from V and 4 bases from J; junction bases left unmatched: 14.

The rearrangement uses TRBV20-1 and TRBJ2-7, with TRBD2 matching over 11 bases. This receptor was taken from a young woman in good health. Sequences were obtained from blood. The CDR3 region is CSASRLAGGYGEYEQYF. CDR3 in DNA: TGCAGTGCTAGTAGGCTAGCGGGGGGCTACGGGGAATACGAGCAGTACTTC.